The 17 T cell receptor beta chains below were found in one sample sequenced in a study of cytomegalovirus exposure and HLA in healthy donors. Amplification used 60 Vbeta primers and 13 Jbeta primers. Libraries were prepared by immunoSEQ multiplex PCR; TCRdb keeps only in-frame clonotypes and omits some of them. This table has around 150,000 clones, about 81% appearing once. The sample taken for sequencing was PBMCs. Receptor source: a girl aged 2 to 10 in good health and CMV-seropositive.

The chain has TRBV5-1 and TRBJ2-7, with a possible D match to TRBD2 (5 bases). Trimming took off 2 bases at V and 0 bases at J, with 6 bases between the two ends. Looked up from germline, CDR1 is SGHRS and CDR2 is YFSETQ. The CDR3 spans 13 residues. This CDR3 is CASSFGVSYEQYF. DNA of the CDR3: TGCGCCAGCAGCTTCGGGGTCTCCTACGAGCAGTACTTC.

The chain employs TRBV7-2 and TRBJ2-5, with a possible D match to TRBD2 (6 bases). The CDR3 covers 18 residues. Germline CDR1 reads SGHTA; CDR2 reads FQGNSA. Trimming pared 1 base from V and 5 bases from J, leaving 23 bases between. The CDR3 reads CASSLGVLWGLARETQYF. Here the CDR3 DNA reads TGTGCCAGCAGCTTAGGCGTATTGTGGGGACTCGCGAGGGAGACCCAGTACTTC.

CDR3 in amino acids: CAWSRGAVQPQHF. Written as DNA, the CDR3 is TGTGCCTGGAGTCGCGGGGCCGTTCAGCCCCAGCATTTT. The chain is built from TRBV30 and TRBJ1-5; the D gene is possibly TRBD1 (5 bases). V was cut by 2 bases and J by 6 bases, with 11 bases left in between. The germline gives CDR1 GTSNPN, CDR2 SVGIG (reference sequence). The CDR3 is 13 amino acids.

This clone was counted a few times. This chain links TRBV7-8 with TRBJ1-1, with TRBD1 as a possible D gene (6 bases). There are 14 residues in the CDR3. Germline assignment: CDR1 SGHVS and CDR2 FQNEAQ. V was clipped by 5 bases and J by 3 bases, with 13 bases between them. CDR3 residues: CASSVTGRDTEAFF. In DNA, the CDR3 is TGTGCCAGCAGCGTAACAGGGCGGGACACTGAAGCTTTCTTT.

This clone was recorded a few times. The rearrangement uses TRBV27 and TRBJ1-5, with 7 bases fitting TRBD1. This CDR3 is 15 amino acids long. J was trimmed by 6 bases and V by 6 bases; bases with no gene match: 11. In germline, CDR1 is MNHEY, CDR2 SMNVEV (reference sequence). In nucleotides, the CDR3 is TGTGCCAGCAGCAAAGAGGGACAGAGTAGTCAGCCCCAGCATTTT. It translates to CASSKEGQSSQPQHF.

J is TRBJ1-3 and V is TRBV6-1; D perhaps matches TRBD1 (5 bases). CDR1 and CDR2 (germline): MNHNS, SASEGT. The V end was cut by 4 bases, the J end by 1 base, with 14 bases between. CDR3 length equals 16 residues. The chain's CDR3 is CASSVPGRGSGNTIYF. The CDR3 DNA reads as TGTGCCAGCAGTGTCCCAGGGAGGGGATCTGGAAACACCATATATTTT.

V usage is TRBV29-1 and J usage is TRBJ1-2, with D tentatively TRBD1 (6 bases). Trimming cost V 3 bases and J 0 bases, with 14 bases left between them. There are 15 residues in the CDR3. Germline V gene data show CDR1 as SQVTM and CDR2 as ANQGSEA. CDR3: CSVDRGATTNYGYTF. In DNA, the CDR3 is TGCAGCGTTGACAGGGGCGCTACCACTAACTATGGCTACACCTTC.

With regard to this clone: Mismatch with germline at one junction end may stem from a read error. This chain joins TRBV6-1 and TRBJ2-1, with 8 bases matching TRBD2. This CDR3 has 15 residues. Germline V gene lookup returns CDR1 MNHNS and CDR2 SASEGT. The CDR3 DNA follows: TGTGCCAGAAGTGGTCGGACTAGCAGGTACAATGAGCAGTTCTTC. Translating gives CARSGRTSRYNEQFF.

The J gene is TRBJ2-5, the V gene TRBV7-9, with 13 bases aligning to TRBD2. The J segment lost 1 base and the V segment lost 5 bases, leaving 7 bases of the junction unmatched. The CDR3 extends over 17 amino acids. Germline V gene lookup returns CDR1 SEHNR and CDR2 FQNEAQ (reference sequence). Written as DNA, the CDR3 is TGTGCCAGCAGCCCGGGGACTAGCGGGAAGGCCCAAGAGACCCAGTACTTC. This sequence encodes CASSPGTSGKAQETQYF.

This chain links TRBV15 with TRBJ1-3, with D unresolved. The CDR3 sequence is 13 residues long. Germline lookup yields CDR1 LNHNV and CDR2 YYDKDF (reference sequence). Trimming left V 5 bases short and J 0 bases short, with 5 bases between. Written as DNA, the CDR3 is TGTGCCACCAGCCTAGACTCTGGAAACACCATATATTTT. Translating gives CATSLDSGNTIYF.

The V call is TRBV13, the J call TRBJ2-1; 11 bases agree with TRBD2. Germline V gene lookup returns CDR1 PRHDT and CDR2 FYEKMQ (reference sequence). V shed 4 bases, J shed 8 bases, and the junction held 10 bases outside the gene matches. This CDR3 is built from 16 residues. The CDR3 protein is CASSSLVAGGTDEQFF. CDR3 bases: TGTGCCAGCAGCTCGCTAGTAGCGGGAGGGACGGATGAGCAGTTCTTC.

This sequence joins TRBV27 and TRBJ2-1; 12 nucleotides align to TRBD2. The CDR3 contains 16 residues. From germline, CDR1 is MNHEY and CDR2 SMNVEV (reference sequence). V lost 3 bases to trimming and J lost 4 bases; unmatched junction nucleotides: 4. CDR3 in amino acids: CASSFLAGGGYNEQFF. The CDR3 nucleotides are TGTGCCAGCAGTTTTCTAGCGGGAGGGGGTTACAATGAGCAGTTCTTC.

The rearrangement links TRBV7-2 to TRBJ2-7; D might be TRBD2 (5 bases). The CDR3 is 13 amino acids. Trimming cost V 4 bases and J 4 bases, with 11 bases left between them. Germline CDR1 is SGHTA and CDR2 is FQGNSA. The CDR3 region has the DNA TGTGCCAGCAGCTCCGACGGGAAGTACGAGCAGTACTTC. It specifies CASSSDGKYEQYF. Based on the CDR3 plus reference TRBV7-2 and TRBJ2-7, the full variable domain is GAGVSQSPSNKVTEKGKDVELRCDPISGHTALYWYRQSLGQGLEFLIYFQGNSAPDKSGLPSDRFSAERTGGSVSTLTIQRTQQEDSAVYLCASSSDGKYEQYFGPGTRLTVT.

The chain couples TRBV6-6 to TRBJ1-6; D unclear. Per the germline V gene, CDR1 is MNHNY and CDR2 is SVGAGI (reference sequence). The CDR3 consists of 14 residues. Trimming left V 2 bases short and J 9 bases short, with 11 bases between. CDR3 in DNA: TGTGCCAGCAGTTACGCTGGGCAAGGTTCACCCCTCCACTTT. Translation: CASSYAGQGSPLHF.

The CDR3 sequence is CASSIFQGYGYTF. CDR3 coding DNA: TGTGCCAGTAGTATCTTCCAGGGCTATGGCTACACCTTC. V gene TRBV19 combines with J gene TRBJ1-2, with a possible D match to TRBD1 (5 bases). The CDR3 runs 13 residues. The germline V and J ends were trimmed by 3 bases and 4 bases, with 9 bases remaining between them. Germline V CDR1 and CDR2: LNHDA, SQIVND (reference sequence).

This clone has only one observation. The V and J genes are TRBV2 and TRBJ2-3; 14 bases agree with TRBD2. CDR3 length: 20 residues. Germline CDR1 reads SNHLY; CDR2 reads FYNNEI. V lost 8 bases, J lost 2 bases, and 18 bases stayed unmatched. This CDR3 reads CASRGGWGLAGAHSTDTQYF. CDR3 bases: TGTGCCAGCCGGGGGGGATGGGGACTAGCGGGAGCGCATTCCACAGATACGCAGTATTTT.

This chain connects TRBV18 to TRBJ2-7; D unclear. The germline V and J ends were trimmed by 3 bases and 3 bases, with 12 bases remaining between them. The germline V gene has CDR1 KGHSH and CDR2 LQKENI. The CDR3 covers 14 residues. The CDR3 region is CASSPVPSGYEQYF. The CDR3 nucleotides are TGTGCCAGCTCACCTGTACCCTCCGGCTACGAGCAGTACTTC.